The clone carrying this TCR beta chain was seen a few times. Its antigen is currently unknown. Other DNA sequences within the sample encode an identical CDR3. This sample was included in a study of shared clonotypes between healthy human individuals. Germline values: CDR1 GTSNPN, CDR2 SVGIG (reference sequence). This CDR3 contains 13 residues. Losses at the gene ends were 5 bases for V and 2 bases for J; bases not matched to a gene: 0. Study findings and constraints: The sharing of about 5% of naive CD4 clonotypes was seen across a handful of donors.

Repertoires were generated with immunoSEQ multiplex PCR, while TCRdb's copy carries only in-frame clones and drops some. The sample shows around 700,000 clones, less than 80% of them seen only once. The sequence was obtained from a woman under 40 in good health. What was sequenced was memory CD4+ T cells sorted from blood. Described subset: CD45RA-negative fraction. The chain has TRBV30 and TRBJ1-5; 10 bases line up with TRBD1. The CDR3, as DNA: TGTGCCTGGGGGACAGGGGGCAATCAGCCCCAGCATTTT. It specifies CAWGTGGNQPQHF.